This T cell receptor (beta chain) was identified during a study of chemoradiotherapy in HPV16-positive cancers. This clone was picked up a small number of times. Its matching antigen is unknown. Overall study findings and caveats: The functional HPV-specific definition rests on just two HPV16-positive patients. Candidate HPV-specific clones and E7-related TCR motifs grew in tumor during treatment.

Assay: immunoSEQ multiplex PCR; the TCRdb copy retains only in-frame clones and omits some. In the table there are some 4,500 clones, approximately 72% of which are singletons. CDR3 length: 16 amino acids. CDR1 is MDHEN, CDR2 SYDVKM, per germline. Trimming at V came to 1 base and at J to 3 bases, leaving 6 bases not matched to a gene. The sample was tumor tissue, taken from a patient who underwent chemoradiotherapy. The chain is built from TRBV28 and TRBJ2-7; TRBD2 agrees at 10 bases. This TCR came from a human donor with HPV-associated anogenital cancer. CDR3 in amino acids: CASSLSLAGEDYEQYF. CDR3 sequence (DNA): TGTGCCAGCAGTTTATCCCTAGCGGGAGAAGACTACGAGCAGTACTTC.